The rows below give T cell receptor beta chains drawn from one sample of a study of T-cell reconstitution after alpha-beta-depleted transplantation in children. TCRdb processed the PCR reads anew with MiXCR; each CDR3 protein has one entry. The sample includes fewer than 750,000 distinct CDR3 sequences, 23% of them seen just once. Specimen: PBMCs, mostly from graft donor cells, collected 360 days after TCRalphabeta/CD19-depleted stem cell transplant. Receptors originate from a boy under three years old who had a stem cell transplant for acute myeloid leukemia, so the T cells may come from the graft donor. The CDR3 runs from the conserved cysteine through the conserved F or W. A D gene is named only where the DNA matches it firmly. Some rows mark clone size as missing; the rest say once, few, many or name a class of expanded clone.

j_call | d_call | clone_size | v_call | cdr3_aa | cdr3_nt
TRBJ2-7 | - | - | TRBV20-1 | CSAVGDTPYEQYF | TGCAGTGCTGTCGGCGACACCCCCTACGAGCAGTACTTC
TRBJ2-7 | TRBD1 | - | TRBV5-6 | CASSLAGDRSSYEQYF | TGTGCCAGCAGCTTGGCGGGGGACAGGAGCTCCTACGAGCAGTACTTC
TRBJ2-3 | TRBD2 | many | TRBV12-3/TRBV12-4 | CASSFLRAGGTDTQYF | TGTGCCAGCAGTTTCTTGCGAGCGGGGGGAACAGATACGCAGTATTTT
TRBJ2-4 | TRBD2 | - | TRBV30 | CAWSPGLAGNIQYF | TGTGCCTGGAGTCCCGGACTAGCGGGAAACATTCAGTACTTC
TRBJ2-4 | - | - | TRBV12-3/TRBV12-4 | CASMSPGEVKNIQYF | TGTGCCAGCATGTCTCCAGGGGAAGTCAAAAACATTCAGTACTTC
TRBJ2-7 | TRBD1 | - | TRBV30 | CAWRARGQGFYEQYF | TGTGCCTGGAGGGCACGGGGACAGGGATTCTACGAGCAGTACTTC
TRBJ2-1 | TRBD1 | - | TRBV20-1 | CSARERVGQGPYNEQFF | TGCAGTGCTAGAGAAAGGGTGGGACAGGGCCCCTACAATGAGCAGTTCTTC
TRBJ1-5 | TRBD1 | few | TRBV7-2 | CASSNPGQGRGGNQPQHF | TGTGCCAGCAGCAACCCGGGACAGGGGCGAGGCGGCAATCAGCCCCAGCATTTT
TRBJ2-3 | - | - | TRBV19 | CASSIRWAGPTSTDTQYF | TGTGCCAGTAGTATAAGATGGGCGGGACCGACTAGCACAGATACGCAGTATTTT
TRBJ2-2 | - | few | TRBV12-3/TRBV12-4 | CASSPTASGLGGELFF | TGTGCCAGCAGTCCGACGGCTTCAGGGTTGGGCGGGGAGCTGTTTTTT
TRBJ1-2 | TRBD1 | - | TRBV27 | CASSLSRATGNLNGYTF | TGTGCCAGCAGTTTATCGCGGGCGACAGGGAACCTAAATGGCTACACCTTC
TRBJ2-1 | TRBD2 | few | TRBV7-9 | CASSLESGGADYNEQFF | TGTGCCAGCAGCTTAGAGAGCGGGGGGGCAGACTACAATGAGCAGTTCTTC
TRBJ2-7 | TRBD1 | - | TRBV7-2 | CASSLGGSGTVYEQYF | TGTGCCAGCAGCTTAGGGGGTTCAGGGACAGTCTACGAGCAGTACTTC
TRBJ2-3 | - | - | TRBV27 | CASRGRQASTDTQYF | TGTGCCAGCAGAGGACGACAGGCTAGCACAGATACGCAGTATTTT
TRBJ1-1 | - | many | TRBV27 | CASRNTGNTEAFF | TGTGCCAGCAGGAACACGGGGAACACTGAAGCTTTCTTT
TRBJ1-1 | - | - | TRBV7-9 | CASSSTGLTEAFF | TGTGCCAGCAGCTCGACAGGTTTAACTGAAGCTTTCTTT
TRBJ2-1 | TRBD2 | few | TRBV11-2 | CASSYLAGWPYNEQFF | TGTGCCAGCAGCTACCTAGCGGGGTGGCCCTACAATGAGCAGTTCTTC
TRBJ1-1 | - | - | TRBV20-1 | CSARELTEAFF | TGCAGTGCTAGAGAGTTGACTGAAGCTTTCTTT
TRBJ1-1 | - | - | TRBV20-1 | CSARREDTEAFF | TGCAGTGCTAGGCGCGAGGACACTGAAGCTTTCTTT
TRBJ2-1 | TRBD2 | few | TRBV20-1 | CSAPSSGGNNEQFF | TGCAGTGCGCCTTCTAGCGGGGGAAACAATGAGCAGTTCTTC
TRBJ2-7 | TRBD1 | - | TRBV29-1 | CSVEGPTGQDEQYF | TGCAGCGTTGAAGGGCCGACAGGGCAGGACGAGCAGTACTTC
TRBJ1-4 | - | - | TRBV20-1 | CSAYRVSEKLFF | TGCAGTGCCTACAGGGTTTCCGAAAAACTGTTTTTT
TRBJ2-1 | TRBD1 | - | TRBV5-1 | CASSGSGTGKNEQFF | TGCGCCAGCAGCGGATCCGGGACAGGGAAAAATGAGCAGTTCTTC
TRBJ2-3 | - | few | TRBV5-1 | CASSPFGDTQYF | TGCGCCAGCAGCCCGTTCGGGGATACGCAGTATTTT
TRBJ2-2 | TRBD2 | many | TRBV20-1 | CSASGTSGGTYTGELFF | TGCAGTGCTAGTGGGACTAGCGGGGGGACCTACACCGGGGAGCTGTTTTTT
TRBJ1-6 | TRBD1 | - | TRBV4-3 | CASRPGTGTLLNSPLHF | TGCGCCAGCCGCCCCGGGACAGGGACCCTCCTCAATTCACCCCTCCACTTT
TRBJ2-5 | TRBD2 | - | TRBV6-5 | CASSYTAGQAETQYF | TGTGCCAGCAGTTACACAGCGGGGCAGGCTGAGACCCAGTACTTC
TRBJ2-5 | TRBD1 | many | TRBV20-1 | CSASQGEETQYF | TGCAGTGCTAGTCAGGGGGAGGAGACCCAGTACTTC
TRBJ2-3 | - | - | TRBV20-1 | CSARCRDTDTQYF | TGCAGTGCTAGGTGCAGGGACACAGATACGCAGTATTTT
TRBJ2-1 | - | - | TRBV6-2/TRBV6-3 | CASGLVSYNEQFF | TGTGCCAGCGGTCTAGTCTCGTACAATGAGCAGTTCTTC
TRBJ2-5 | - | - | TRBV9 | CASSVGIARKLETQYF | TGTGCCAGCAGCGTAGGAATAGCTCGGAAATTGGAGACCCAGTACTTC
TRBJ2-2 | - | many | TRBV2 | CASSERGLANTGELFF | TGTGCCAGCAGTGAGCGAGGACTTGCGAACACCGGGGAGCTGTTTTTT
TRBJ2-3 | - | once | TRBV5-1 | CASSSRGLEDTQYF | TGCGCCAGCAGCAGCAGGGGACTGGAAGATACGCAGTATTTT
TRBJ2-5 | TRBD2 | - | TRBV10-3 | CAISSGGRGETQYF | TGTGCCATCAGTAGCGGGGGCCGGGGAGAGACCCAGTACTTC
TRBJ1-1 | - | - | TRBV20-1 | CSARENPGNTEAFF | TGCAGTGCTAGAGAAAATCCCGGGAACACTGAAGCTTTCTTT
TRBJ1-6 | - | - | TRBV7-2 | CASSYRGSVPNSPLHF | TGTGCCAGCAGCTATAGGGGATCGGTGCCTAATTCACCCCTCCACTTT
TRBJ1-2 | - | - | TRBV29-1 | CSVDVGSVYGYTF | TGCAGCGTTGATGTAGGGTCCGTCTATGGCTACACCTTC
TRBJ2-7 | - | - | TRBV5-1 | CASSLRGGSHEQYF | TGCGCCAGCAGCTTGAGAGGGGGTTCCCACGAGCAGTACTTC
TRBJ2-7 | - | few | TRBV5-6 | CASSFGPADGYEQYF | TGTGCCAGCAGCTTCGGGCCAGCGGATGGGTACGAGCAGTACTTC
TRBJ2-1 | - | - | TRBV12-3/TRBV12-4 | CASKLGDNEQFF | TGTGCCAGCAAACTAGGGGACAATGAGCAGTTCTTC
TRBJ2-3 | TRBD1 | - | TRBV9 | CASSGRTGSTDTQYF | TGTGCCAGCAGCGGGCGGACAGGGAGCACAGATACGCAGTATTTT
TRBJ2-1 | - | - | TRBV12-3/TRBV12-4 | CASRQDGNEQFF | TGTGCCAGCCGGCAAGACGGCAATGAGCAGTTCTTC
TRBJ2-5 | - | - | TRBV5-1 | CASSEEARRGETQYF | TGCGCCAGCAGCGAGGAGGCCAGGAGGGGGGAGACCCAGTACTTC
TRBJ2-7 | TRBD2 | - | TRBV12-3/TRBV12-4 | CASSLASYSGGSVEQYF | TGTGCCAGCAGTTTAGCCTCTTATAGCGGGGGTAGTGTCGAGCAGTACTTC
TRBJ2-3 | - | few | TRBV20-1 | CSARDHRHGTDTQYF | TGCAGTGCTAGAGACCACCGGCACGGCACAGATACGCAGTATTTT